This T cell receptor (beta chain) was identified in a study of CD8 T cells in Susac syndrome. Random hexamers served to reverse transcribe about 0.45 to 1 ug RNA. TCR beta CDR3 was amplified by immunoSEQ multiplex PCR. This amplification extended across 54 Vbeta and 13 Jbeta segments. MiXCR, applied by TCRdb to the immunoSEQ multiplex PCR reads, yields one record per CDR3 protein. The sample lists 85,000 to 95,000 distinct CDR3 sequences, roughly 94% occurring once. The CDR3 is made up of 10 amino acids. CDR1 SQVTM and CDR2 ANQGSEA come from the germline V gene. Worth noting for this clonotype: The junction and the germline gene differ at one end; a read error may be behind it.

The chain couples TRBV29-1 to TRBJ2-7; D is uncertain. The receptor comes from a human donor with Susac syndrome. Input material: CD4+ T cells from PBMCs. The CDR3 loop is CSVDHPTQNF. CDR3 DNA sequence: TGCAGCGTTGATCATCCTACCCAGAACTTC.